The entry below describes one T cell receptor beta chain. Its specificity is not known. A much larger clone sits a single nucleotide away, making a read error possible. Only patients with CD8+CD57+ cell expansion on flow cytometry were chosen for sequencing. It was genomic DNA that served as the template for profiling TCR beta VDJ and CDR3. MiXCR, applied by TCRdb to the reads, yields one record per CDR3 protein. The sample has roughly 150,000 distinct CDR3 sequences; around 50% are singletons. These data come from a study of CD8+CD57+ T cells in acquired aplastic anemia. Study-level background: An average of 3.2 ug of DNA was obtained from sorted CD4+ and CD8+ cells. Study findings and constraints: Significance was not reached for CD8+ Simpson's diversity between patients and controls.

This clonotype was obtained from a human donor with aplastic anemia. The material sequenced was sorted CD4+, CD8+, or CD8+CD57+ T cells (not recorded which) from PBMCs.

The CDR3 is CASSPGTSGSLGIDTQYF. The CDR3, as DNA: TGTGCCAGCAGCCCGGGGACTAGCGGGAGCTTGGGGATAGATACGCAGTATTTT. The chain employs TRBV11-1 and TRBJ2-3; 14 bases fit TRBD2. V lost 5 bases and J lost 5; bases outside the gene matches: 12. The V gene's germline CDR1 is SGHAT and CDR2 FQDESV (reference sequence). The CDR3 consists of 18 residues.